The T cell receptor beta chain described here comes from a study of CD8 T cell repertoires and HIV-1 epitope variants. In this sample, this clone turned up a few times. Its specificity is unknown. Using immunoSEQ multiplex PCR, the repertoire was profiled, and TCRdb retains in-frame clones only, with some absent. The sample lists some 5,600 clones; over 65% were seen once. This CDR3 is built from 12 residues. Trimming cost V 8 bases and J 3 bases; bases outside gene matches: 6. Germline CDR1 is SQVTM and CDR2 is ANQGSEA. The V call is TRBV29-1, the J call TRBJ2-7, with 8 positions matching TRBD1. Sequencing input: cultured CD8+ T cells derived from PBMCs. The TCR was taken from a male donor with HIV. Here the CDR3 reads CSPGGSFYEQYF. The CDR3 DNA sequence: TGCAGCCCAGGGGGCTCCTTCTACGAGCAGTACTTC.